These 29 T cell receptor beta chains originate from one sample sequenced in a study of blood T cell repertoires in COVID-19. Data came from immunoSEQ multiplex PCR; TCRdb stores just in-frame clones and leaves some out. The sample lists 200,000 or so clones, around 84% occurring once. The sample taken for sequencing was peripheral blood. The receptors derive from an older woman who had recovered from COVID-19.

The rearrangement links TRBV5-5 to TRBJ2-7, with 10 positions matching TRBD1. This CDR3 spans 14 amino acids. With 4 bases clipped from V and 6 bases from J, the junction kept 7 bases outside the gene matches. CDR1 is SGHKS and CDR2 is YYEKEE in the germline V gene (reference sequence). CDR3 in amino acids: CASSPDRGLSEQYF. The CDR3 DNA follows: TGTGCCAGCAGCCCCGACAGGGGGCTGAGCGAGCAGTACTTC.

This rearrangement joins TRBV6-7 to TRBJ2-3, with D hard to call. Being an ORF, TRBV6-7 has a function that is uncertain. Trimming took off 6 bases at V and 7 bases at J, with 5 bases between the two ends. The CDR3 has 10 amino acids. CDR3 sequence: CASRFYTQYF. CDR3 DNA sequence: TGTGCCAGCAGATTCTATACGCAGTATTTT.

The genes are TRBV5-8 and TRBJ2-5; perhaps TRBD2 as D (7 bases). Trimming shortened V by 3 bases and J by 0 bases, and 15 bases separated the two germline ends. CDR3 length: 16 residues. Germline CDR1 reads SGHTS; CDR2 reads YDEGEE. In DNA form, the CDR3 reads TGTGCCAGCAGCTGGGGGGCCGGGACTAACCAAGAGACCCAGTACTTC. It specifies CASSWGAGTNQETQYF.

This clone turned up a few times. The CDR3 sequence is CASSQDNRYNQPQHF. The CDR3, as DNA: TGCGCCAGCAGCCAAGATAACAGGTACAATCAGCCCCAGCATTTT. This chain joins TRBV4-1 and TRBJ1-5; weak D call: TRBD1 (5 bases). V was clipped by 0 bases and J by 3 bases, with 9 bases between them. The CDR3 runs 15 residues. Germline lookup yields CDR1 MGHRA and CDR2 YSYEKL.

This clone has a handful of counts. The V and J genes are TRBV6-6 and TRBJ1-1; TRBD1 aligns across 8 bases. This CDR3 comprises 13 residues. Per the germline V gene, CDR1 is MNHNY and CDR2 is SVGAGI (reference sequence). V dropped 6 bases and J dropped 5; count of bases not matched to a gene: 5. CDR3 coding DNA: TGTGCCAGCAGAGGGACAGGTGTAACTGAAGCTTTCTTT. It yields the protein CASRGTGVTEAFF.

The chain couples TRBV11-2 to TRBJ1-1; 7 nucleotides line up with TRBD1. Germline assignment: CDR1 SGHAT and CDR2 FQNNGV. The CDR3 totals 18 residues. V lost 3 bases and J lost 1; bases outside the gene matches: 14. CDR3 nucleotide sequence: TGTGCCAGCAGCTTTGGGACAGTTCTATACTTGTCGAACACTGAAGCTTTCTTT. It is translated as CASSFGTVLYLSNTEAFF. Based on the CDR3 plus reference TRBV11-2 and TRBJ1-1, the full variable domain is EAGVAQSPRYKIIEKRQSVAFWCNPISGHATLYWYQQILGQGPKLLIQFQNNGVVDDSQLPKDRFSAERLKGVDSTLKIQPAKLEDSAVYLCASSFGTVLYLSNTEAFFGQGTRLTVV.

V gene TRBV12-5 combines with J gene TRBJ2-7, with D maybe TRBD2 (5 bases). The germline V and J ends were trimmed by 7 bases and 4 bases, with 23 bases remaining between them. The CDR3 has 16 amino acids. Germline CDR1 is LGHNT and CDR2 is FRNRAP. CDR3: CASAPPGTLGGYEQYF. The CDR3 DNA reads TGTGCTAGTGCCCCCCCGGGCACCCTCGGCGGGTACGAGCAGTACTTC.

J is TRBJ2-1 and V is TRBV11-2, with 8 bases lining up with TRBD1. The trim removed 5 bases at V and 7 bases at J, leaving 4 bases unmatched. From germline, CDR1 is SGHAT and CDR2 FQNNGV. CDR3 length: 13 amino acids. CDR3 amino acids: CASSVDRANEQFF. CDR3 coding DNA: TGTGCCAGCAGCGTGGACAGGGCTAATGAGCAGTTCTTC.

The chain is built from TRBV19 and TRBJ1-3; D is ambiguous. CDR1 is LNHDA, CDR2 SQIVND, per germline (reference sequence). V was pared by 8 bases and J by 0 bases, with 11 bases between. CDR3 length: 14 residues. CDR3 DNA: TGTGCCAGTCGAACGACATTCTCTGGAAACACCATATATTTT. This sequence encodes CASRTTFSGNTIYF.

This clone appeared once. The chain uses TRBV3-1 (or the pseudogene TRBV3-2) and TRBJ2-1, with D perhaps TRBD1 (6 bases). The V end lost 8 bases, the J end lost 0 bases, and 8 bases lay between the germline ends. Germline V gene data show CDR1 as LGHDT and CDR2 as YNNKEL (reference sequence). The CDR3 covers 13 residues. The CDR3 nucleotides are TGTGCCAGCGGGGGCTTCTCCTACAATGAGCAGTTCTTC. This sequence encodes CASGGFSYNEQFF.

The CDR3 DNA is TGTGCCAGCAGTGAATTGGAGGTAGAGACCCAGTACTTC. Translating it yields CASSELEVETQYF. V is TRBV2 and J is TRBJ2-5, with D perhaps TRBD2 (5 bases). The CDR3 sequence is 13 residues long. Germline V gives CDR1 SNHLY, CDR2 FYNNEI. Trimming took off 2 bases at V and 4 bases at J, with 8 bases between the two ends.

V usage is TRBV11-1 and J usage is TRBJ2-5, with TRBD2 matching 12 bases. CDR3 length: 16 amino acids. V dropped 4 bases and J dropped 3; count of bases not matched to a gene: 6. Germline V gene sequence: CDR1 SGHAT, CDR2 FQDESV (reference sequence). This CDR3 is CASSSFGLAGKETQYF. The CDR3 DNA reads as TGTGCCAGCAGCTCATTCGGACTAGCGGGAAAAGAGACCCAGTACTTC.

The chain joins TRBV6-5 to TRBJ1-2, with 7 bases matching TRBD1. Germline values: CDR1 MNHEY, CDR2 SVGAGI. Trimming removed 11 bases from V and 4 bases from J; junction bases left unmatched: 10. The CDR3 loop spans 13 amino acids. CDR3 loop: CAACRGSGYGYTF. The CDR3 DNA is TGTGCCGCCTGCAGGGGGTCGGGCTATGGCTACACCTTC.

The chain uses TRBV4-1 and TRBJ1-1; 7 bases are a match to TRBD1. Per germline, CDR1 MGHRA and CDR2 YSYEKL. V lost 4 bases and J lost 0; bases outside the gene matches: 2. This CDR3 contains 14 residues. CDR3 DNA sequence: TGCGCCAGCAGCCTGACAGGGATGAACACTGAAGCTTTCTTT. Its translation: CASSLTGMNTEAFF.

This CDR3 is CASSLQQSQEAFF. CDR3 nucleotides: TGTGCCAGCAGTTTACAACAGTCGCAAGAAGCTTTCTTT. The chain uses TRBV12-3 or TRBV12-4 and TRBJ1-1; no definite D call. Trimming shortened V by 2 bases and J by 8 bases, and 12 bases separated the two germline ends. CDR3 length: 13 amino acids.

V usage is TRBV19 and J usage is TRBJ1-1, with 9 bases matching TRBD1. Germline CDR1 and CDR2: LNHDA and SQIVND (reference sequence). CDR3 length: 14 residues. With 4 bases clipped from V and 6 bases from J, the junction kept 6 bases outside the gene matches. The CDR3: CASSNPGQGAEAFF. The CDR3, as DNA: TGTGCCAGTAGTAATCCGGGACAGGGTGCTGAAGCTTTCTTT.

This sequence joins TRBV7-2 and TRBJ2-3, with 13 bases identical to TRBD2. Germline V gene sequence: CDR1 SGHTA, CDR2 FQGNSA. This CDR3 comprises 16 residues. V lost 4 bases to trimming and J lost 7 bases; unmatched junction nucleotides: 8. Here the CDR3 reads CASSSQTSGGRHTQYF. CDR3 bases: TGTGCCAGCAGCTCCCAGACTAGCGGGGGGCGCCATACGCAGTATTTT.

This chain joins TRBV4-1 and TRBJ2-2, with TRBD1 matching 9 bases. This CDR3 comprises 15 residues. Unmatched junction bases numbered 7, after V lost 5 bases and J lost 6 bases. CDR1 is MGHRA, CDR2 YSYEKL, per germline. CDR3 coding DNA: TGCGCCAGCAGCATCCGACAGGGGGGTTCCGGGGAGCTGTTTTTT. It encodes CASSIRQGGSGELFF.

The chain joins TRBV29-1 to TRBJ1-1, with D unresolved. The CDR3 length is 12 residues. V lost 4 bases and J 2 bases, leaving 8 bases between the germline ends. CDR1 and CDR2 from the germline V gene are SQVTM and ANQGSEA. This CDR3 reads CSVAGANTEAFF. As DNA, the CDR3 is TGCAGCGTTGCCGGAGCTAACACTGAAGCTTTCTTT.

The chain employs TRBV4-1 and TRBJ2-1, with TRBD1 matching 8 bases. In germline, CDR1 is MGHRA, CDR2 YSYEKL. The CDR3 spans 15 residues. With 4 bases clipped from V and 9 bases from J, the junction kept 11 bases outside the gene matches. The CDR3 sequence is CASSPAGTGMAEQFF. In DNA form, the CDR3 reads TGCGCCAGCAGCCCCGCTGGGACAGGCATGGCTGAGCAGTTCTTC.

This chain links TRBV30 with TRBJ1-2, with D possibly TRBD1 on 5 matching bases. The CDR3 covers 11 residues. Germline CDR1 and CDR2: GTSNPN and SVGIG (reference sequence). The germline V and J ends were trimmed by 3 bases and 6 bases, with 8 bases remaining between them. CDR3 coding DNA: TGTGCCTGGAGACGGGGGAATGGCTACACCTTC. This sequence encodes CAWRRGNGYTF.

The chain combines TRBV9 with TRBJ1-1; D uncertain. The CDR3 is made up of 15 amino acids. Per the germline V gene, CDR1 is SGDLS and CDR2 is YYNGEE. The ends were cut back, 2 bases at V and 0 bases at J, with 11 bases in the middle. Here the CDR3 DNA reads TGTGCCAGCAGCGTTGTCCAGGTGATGAACACTGAAGCTTTCTTT. Translated, it gives CASSVVQVMNTEAFF.

This chain uses TRBV7-8 with TRBJ2-3; maybe TRBD1 (6 bases). Germline CDR1 reads SGHVS; CDR2 reads FQNEAQ. V lost 1 base and J lost 7, with 21 bases in between. This CDR3 spans 17 amino acids. CDR3 amino acids: CASSLEGVLGASYTQYF. The CDR3 DNA follows: TGTGCCAGCAGCTTAGAGGGCGTGCTGGGGGCATCCTATACGCAGTATTTT. Complete variable domain (other parts from reference TRBV7-8 and TRBJ2-3): GAGVSQSPRYKVAKRGQDVALRCDPISGHVSLFWYQQALGQGPEFLTYFQNEAQLDKSGLPSDRFFAERPEGSVSTLKIQRTQQEDSAVYLCASSLEGVLGASYTQYFGPGTRLTVL.

This sequence joins TRBV6-2 or TRBV6-3 and TRBJ2-2; D gene uncertain. The ends were cut back, 4 bases at V and 5 bases at J, with 11 bases in the middle. The CDR3 runs to 14 residues. Germline V gene lookup returns CDR1 MNHEY and CDR2 SVGEGT. CDR3 coding DNA: TGTGCCAGCAGTTCCGCTACAGAAACCGGGGAGCTGTTTTTT. Translating it yields CASSSATETGELFF.

V usage is TRBV30 and J usage is TRBJ2-7; 14 bases agree with TRBD2. CDR3 length: 15 amino acids. V trimming: 2 bases; J trimming: 6 bases; junction bases outside the gene matches: 6. The germline V gene encodes CDR1 GTSNPN and CDR2 SVGIG (reference sequence). CDR3 amino acids: CAWSPGLAGASEQYF. CDR3 nucleotide sequence: TGTGCCTGGAGTCCGGGACTAGCGGGGGCAAGCGAGCAGTACTTC.

This clone occurred once. The chain recombines TRBV6-5 with TRBJ1-1; maybe TRBD1 (5 bases). Trimming removed 6 bases from V and 5 bases from J, with 16 bases in between. CDR1 and CDR2 from the germline V gene are MNHEY and SVGAGI. This CDR3 region has 14 residues. The CDR3 region has the DNA TGTGCCAGCAGGCCCGACGCGGGGCGGACTGAAGCTTTCTTT. Residues: CASRPDAGRTEAFF.

The J gene is TRBJ2-1, the V gene TRBV5-5; the match to TRBD1 covers 7 bases. With V trimmed by 4 bases and J by 4 bases, 11 bases remained unmatched. The CDR3 is 16 residues long. Germline V gene lookup returns CDR1 SGHKS and CDR2 YYEKEE (reference sequence). CDR3: CASSHLQGSTYNEQFF. The CDR3 DNA reads TGTGCCAGCAGCCACCTACAGGGGTCGACTTACAATGAGCAGTTCTTC.

This clone was detected only a few times. The rearrangement uses TRBV4-1 and TRBJ1-5; TRBD1 matches at 7 bases. The CDR3 runs 18 residues. The V gene end was trimmed by 1 base and the J gene end by 6 bases; junction bases not matched to a gene: 15. Germline assignment: CDR1 MGHRA and CDR2 YSYEKL. The CDR3: CASSQGGTKGARSQPQHF. Written as DNA, the CDR3 is TGCGCCAGCAGCCAAGGGGGGACGAAGGGGGCGCGTAGTCAGCCCCAGCATTTT.

V usage is TRBV3-1 (or the pseudogene TRBV3-2) and J usage is TRBJ1-1; D may be TRBD1 (5 bases). Looked up from germline, CDR1 is LGHDT and CDR2 is YNNKEL (reference sequence). This CDR3 is built from 16 residues. The V gene lost 0 bases and the J gene lost 4 bases, with 15 bases spanning the gap. The CDR3 protein is CASSQELARGATEAFF. In nucleotides, the CDR3 is TGTGCCAGCAGCCAAGAGCTGGCCCGTGGGGCCACTGAAGCTTTCTTT.